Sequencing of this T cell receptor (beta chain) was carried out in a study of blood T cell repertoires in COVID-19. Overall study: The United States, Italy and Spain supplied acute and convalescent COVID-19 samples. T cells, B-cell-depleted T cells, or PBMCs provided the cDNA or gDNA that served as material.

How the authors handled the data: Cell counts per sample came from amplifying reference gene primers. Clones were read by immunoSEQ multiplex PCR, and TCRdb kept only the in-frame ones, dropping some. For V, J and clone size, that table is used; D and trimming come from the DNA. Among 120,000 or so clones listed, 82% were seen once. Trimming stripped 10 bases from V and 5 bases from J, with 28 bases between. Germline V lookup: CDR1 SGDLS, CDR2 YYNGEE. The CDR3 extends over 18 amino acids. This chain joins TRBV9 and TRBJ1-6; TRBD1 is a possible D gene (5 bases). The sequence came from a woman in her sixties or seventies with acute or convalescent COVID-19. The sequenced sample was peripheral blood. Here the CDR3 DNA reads TGTGCCCCCAAGTTAGTTTGGTACCGGGGGTCAGATAATTCACCCCTCCACTTT. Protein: CAPKLVWYRGSDNSPLHF.